These 18 T cell receptor beta chains were sequenced from one sample in a study of cytomegalovirus exposure and HLA in healthy donors. PCR involved 60 Vbeta and 13 Jbeta primers. TCRdb keeps only in-frame clones here, not all; method: immunoSEQ multiplex PCR. This table has about 120,000 clones, roughly four fifths appearing once. The sequenced sample was PBMCs. The origin of the receptors is a woman aged 25 to 39 in good health and CMV-seronegative.

The chain recombines TRBV7-2 with TRBJ2-7; perhaps TRBD2 as D (5 bases). Germline V lookup: CDR1 SGHTA, CDR2 FQGNSA. The CDR3 loop spans 14 amino acids. The V end lost 1 base, the J end lost 0 bases, and 7 bases lay between the germline ends. CDR3: CASSLGGGSYEQYF. As DNA, the CDR3 is TGTGCCAGCAGCTTAGGAGGAGGCTCCTACGAGCAGTACTTC.

CDR3: CASSPGQGVYNEQFF. The CDR3 DNA reads as TGTGCCAGCAGCCCCGGACAGGGCGTCTACAATGAGCAGTTCTTC. The chain uses TRBV7-3 and TRBJ2-1, with TRBD1 matching 8 bases. The germline gives CDR1 SGHTA, CDR2 FQGTGA. The J segment lost 3 bases and the V segment lost 5 bases, leaving 6 bases of the junction unmatched. The CDR3 spans 15 residues.

This chain joins TRBV27 and TRBJ2-7; 11 bases are a match to TRBD1. Germline trimming cut 10 bases from V and 3 bases from J; bases unmatched to any gene: 2. This CDR3 is built from 12 residues. CDR1 is MNHEY, CDR2 SMNVEV, per germline (reference sequence). The CDR3 region has the DNA TGTGCCACTGGGACAGGGGGCTACGAGCAGTACTTC. Amino acid sequence: CATGTGGYEQYF.

The chain links TRBV19 to TRBJ1-5; tentatively, D is TRBD1 (6 bases). Trimming left V 5 bases short and J 4 bases short, with 12 bases between. The CDR3 runs to 14 residues. CDR1 LNHDA and CDR2 SQIVND come from the germline V gene (reference sequence). The CDR3 sequence is CASSPSGQNQPQHF. As DNA, the CDR3 is TGTGCCAGTAGTCCATCGGGACAAAATCAGCCCCAGCATTTT.

The chain couples TRBV6-1 to TRBJ2-7; the match to TRBD1 covers 7 bases. The J segment lost 7 bases and the V segment lost 4 bases, leaving 13 bases of the junction unmatched. CDR1 and CDR2 (germline): MNHNS, SASEGT. The CDR3 contains 15 residues. CDR3 DNA: TGTGCCAGCAGTGGCCTGGGGGACAGCAGTGTGGAGCAGTACTTC. Translation: CASSGLGDSSVEQYF.

V gene TRBV6-1 combines with J gene TRBJ1-2; D gene ambiguous. The CDR3 has 14 residues. V shed 0 bases and J shed 7 bases, with 12 bases lying between them. From germline, CDR1 is MNHNS and CDR2 SASEGT. In DNA form, the CDR3 reads TGTGCCAGCAGTGAAGCGCTGGCGACGGGTGGCTACACCTTC. Translation: CASSEALATGGYTF.

The chain is built from TRBV30 and TRBJ1-1, with D perhaps TRBD1 (5 bases). This CDR3 contains 14 residues. The germline V gene has CDR1 GTSNPN and CDR2 SVGIG (reference sequence). The germline V and J ends were trimmed by 3 bases and 0 bases, with 11 bases remaining between them. The CDR3 nucleotides are TGTGCCTGGAGGGTGAAGGGGATGAACACTGAAGCTTTCTTT. Encoded protein: CAWRVKGMNTEAFF.

The genes are TRBV27 and TRBJ2-7, with 9 bases identical to TRBD2. After removal of 5 bases from V and 5 bases from J, the junction contained 10 bases not matched to a gene. The CDR3 sequence is 15 residues long. Germline CDR1 is MNHEY and CDR2 is SMNVEV (reference sequence). The CDR3 sequence is CASSPRASGIDEQYF. The CDR3, as DNA: TGTGCCAGCAGTCCCCGGGCTAGCGGGATCGACGAGCAGTACTTC.

The chain joins TRBV15 to TRBJ1-2; weak D call: TRBD1 (6 bases). CDR1 is LNHNV and CDR2 is YYDKDF in the germline V gene (reference sequence). The CDR3 loop spans 11 amino acids. The V and J ends lost 5 bases and 8 bases respectively, with 9 bases between them. CDR3 sequence reads: CATSPGDGYTF. The CDR3 coding sequence is TGTGCCACCAGCCCAGGGGACGGCTACACCTTC. The full variable domain, with the rest looked up from reference TRBV15 and TRBJ1-2, is DAMVIQNPRYQVTQFGKPVTLSCSQTLNHNVMYWYQQKSSQAPKLLFHYYDKDFNNEADTPDNFQSRRPNTSFCFLDIRSPGLGDTAMYLCATSPGDGYTFGSGTRLTVV.

The gene calls are TRBV7-8 and TRBJ2-7; TRBD1 aligns across 7 bases. V trimming: 1 base; J trimming: 1 base; junction bases outside the gene matches: 4. In germline, CDR1 is SGHVS, CDR2 FQNEAQ. The length of the CDR3 is 15 residues. CDR3 DNA sequence: TGTGCCAGCAGCTTAGGAGGGACAGCGTCCTACGAGCAGTACTTC. Translating it yields CASSLGGTASYEQYF. Filled out from reference TRBV7-8 and TRBJ2-7, the complete variable domain reads GAGVSQSPRYKVAKRGQDVALRCDPISGHVSLFWYQQALGQGPEFLTYFQNEAQLDKSGLPSDRFFAERPEGSVSTLKIQRTQQEDSAVYLCASSLGGTASYEQYFGPGTRLTVT.

This rearrangement joins TRBV19 to TRBJ1-1; TRBD1 is a possible D gene (5 bases). Per the germline V gene, CDR1 is LNHDA and CDR2 is SQIVND (reference sequence). This CDR3 is 8 amino acids long. V lost 7 bases and J 11 bases, leaving 5 bases between the germline ends. CDR3 sequence (DNA): TGTGCCAGTAAGGGGGCTTTCTTT. Its translation: CASKGAFF.

This clone was detected once. This chain connects TRBV28 to TRBJ2-7; 11 positions match TRBD1. The CDR3 extends over 15 amino acids. The trim removed 2 bases at V and 7 bases at J, leaving 7 bases unmatched. CDR1 and CDR2 from the germline V gene are MDHEN and SYDVKM. The CDR3 spells CASSLGTGGFLEQYF. As DNA, the CDR3 is TGTGCCAGCAGTTTAGGGACAGGGGGTTTTTTGGAGCAGTACTTC.

The chain combines TRBV7-2 with TRBJ2-7, with TRBD2 matching over 10 bases. V was clipped by 6 bases and J by 0 bases; unmatched bases: 8. In germline, CDR1 is SGHTA, CDR2 FQGNSA. This CDR3 spans 16 amino acids. CDR3 sequence reads: CASSLSSGGSSYEQYF. CDR3 coding DNA: TGTGCCAGCAGTCTTTCTAGCGGGGGCAGCTCCTACGAGCAGTACTTC. Complete variable domain (other parts from reference TRBV7-2 and TRBJ2-7): GAGVSQSPSNKVTEKGKDVELRCDPISGHTALYWYRQSLGQGLEFLIYFQGNSAPDKSGLPSDRFSAERTGGSVSTLTIQRTQQEDSAVYLCASSLSSGGSSYEQYFGPGTRLTVT.

The chain recombines TRBV29-1 with TRBJ2-1, with 10 bases identical to TRBD2. The CDR3 is made up of 15 amino acids. The V gene's germline CDR1 is SQVTM and CDR2 ANQGSEA. The V segment lost 4 bases and the J segment 8 bases; nucleotides outside the gene matches: 11. The DNA for the CDR3 is TGCAGCGTTGTATCGAAGCGGGGGGGCCCCCATGAGCAGTTCTTC. This sequence encodes CSVVSKRGGPHEQFF.

The chain couples TRBV25-1 to TRBJ2-7; no firm D call. The CDR3 has 13 amino acids. Deletions cut 3 bases from V and 2 bases from J, with 8 bases between. Germline CDR1 reads MGHDK; CDR2 reads SYGVNS. This CDR3 is CASSDRLAYEQYF. The CDR3 coding sequence is TGTGCCAGCAGTGACAGGCTCGCCTACGAGCAGTACTTC.

The chain has TRBV6-5 and TRBJ1-1; a possible D gene is TRBD1 (6 bases). Trimming pared 1 base from V and 1 base from J, leaving 13 bases between. Germline V gene sequence: CDR1 MNHEY, CDR2 SVGAGI. The CDR3 consists of 16 residues. This CDR3 reads CASSYLGGQSNTEAFF. The CDR3 DNA sequence: TGTGCCAGCAGTTACTTGGGCGGACAGTCGAACACTGAAGCTTTCTTT.

The V call is TRBV7-2, the J call TRBJ1-1; D perhaps matches TRBD1 (5 bases). Germline CDR1 and CDR2: SGHTA and FQGNSA. The CDR3 is 14 amino acids. V lost 2 bases to trimming and J lost 5 bases, with 12 bases between them. The CDR3 loop is CASSLTGVGTEAFF. DNA of the CDR3: TGTGCCAGCAGCTTAACGGGGGTGGGAACTGAAGCTTTCTTT.

V is TRBV5-1 and J is TRBJ2-1, with TRBD2 as a possible D gene (5 bases). CDR3 length: 15 residues. Germline V gives CDR1 SGHRS, CDR2 YFSETQ. Between the trimmed V and J ends, which lost 4 bases and 0 bases, there was a span of 11 bases. The CDR3 nucleotides read TGCGCCAGCAGCCTCGACTATTCCTCCTACAATGAGCAGTTCTTC. Residues: CASSLDYSSYNEQFF.